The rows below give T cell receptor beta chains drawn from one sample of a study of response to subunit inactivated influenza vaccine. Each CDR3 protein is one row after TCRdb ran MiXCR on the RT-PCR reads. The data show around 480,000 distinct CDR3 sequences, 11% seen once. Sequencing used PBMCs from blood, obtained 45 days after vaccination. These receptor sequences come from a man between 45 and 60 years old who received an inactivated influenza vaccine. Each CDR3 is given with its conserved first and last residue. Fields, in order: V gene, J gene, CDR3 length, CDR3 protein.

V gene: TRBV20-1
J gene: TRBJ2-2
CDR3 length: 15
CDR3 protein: CSARDLLVRTGELFF

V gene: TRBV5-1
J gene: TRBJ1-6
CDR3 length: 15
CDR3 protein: CASSLGIWGNSPLHF

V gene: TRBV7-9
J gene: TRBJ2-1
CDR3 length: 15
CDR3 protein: CASTNRDRGSAEQFF

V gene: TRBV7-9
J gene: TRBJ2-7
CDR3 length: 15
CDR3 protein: CASSLEQGDFYEQYF

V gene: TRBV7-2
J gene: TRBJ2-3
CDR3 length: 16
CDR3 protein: CASSPSASSSTDTQYF

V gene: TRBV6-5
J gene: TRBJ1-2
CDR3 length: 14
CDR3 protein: CASSYGTGNRGYTF

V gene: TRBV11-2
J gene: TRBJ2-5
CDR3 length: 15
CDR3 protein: CASSLGQGLQETQYF

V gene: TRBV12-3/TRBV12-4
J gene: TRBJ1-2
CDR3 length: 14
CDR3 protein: CASGLLGQLYGYTF

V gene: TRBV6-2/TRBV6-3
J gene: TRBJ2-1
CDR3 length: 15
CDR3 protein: CASSYEGGTRVEQFF

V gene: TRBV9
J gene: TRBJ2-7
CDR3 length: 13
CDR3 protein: CASSVATSSEQYF

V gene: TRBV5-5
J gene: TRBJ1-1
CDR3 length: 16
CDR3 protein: CASSSYLGSLNTEAFF

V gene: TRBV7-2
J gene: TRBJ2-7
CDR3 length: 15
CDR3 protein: CASSLGLAGGNEQYF

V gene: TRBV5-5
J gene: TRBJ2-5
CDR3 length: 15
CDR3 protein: CASSLDGRTQETQYF

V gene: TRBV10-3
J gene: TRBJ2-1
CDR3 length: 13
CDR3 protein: CAIGIAGNNEQFF

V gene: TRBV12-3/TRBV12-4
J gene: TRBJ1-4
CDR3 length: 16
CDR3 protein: CASSPSPGQRNEKLFF

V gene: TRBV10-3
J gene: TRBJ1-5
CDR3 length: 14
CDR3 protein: CAIRDVGLNQPQHF

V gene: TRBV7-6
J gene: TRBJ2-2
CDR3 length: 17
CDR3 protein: CASSQTLAGMNTGELFF

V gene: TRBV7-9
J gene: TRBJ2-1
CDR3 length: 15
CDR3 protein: CASSHQGGSYNEQFF

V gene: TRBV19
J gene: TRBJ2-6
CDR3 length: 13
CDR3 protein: CASTLDLSGVLTF

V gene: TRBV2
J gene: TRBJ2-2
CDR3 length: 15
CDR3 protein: CASRRDRGGTGELFF

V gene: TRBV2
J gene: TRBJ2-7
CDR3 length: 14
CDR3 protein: CASSYRTGTDEQYF

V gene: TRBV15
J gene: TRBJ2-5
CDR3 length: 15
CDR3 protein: CATSRESGPQETQYF

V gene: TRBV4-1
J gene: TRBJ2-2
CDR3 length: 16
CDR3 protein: CASSQIGQGKTGELFF

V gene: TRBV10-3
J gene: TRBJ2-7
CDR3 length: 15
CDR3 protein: CAISESRQGGYEQYF

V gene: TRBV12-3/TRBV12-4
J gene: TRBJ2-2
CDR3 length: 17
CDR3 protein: CASLLGAFLRGTGELFF

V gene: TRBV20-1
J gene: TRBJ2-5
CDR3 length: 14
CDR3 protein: CTGVRREGLETQYF

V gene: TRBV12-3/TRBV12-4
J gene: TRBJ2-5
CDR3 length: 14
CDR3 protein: CASSPQGAQETQYF

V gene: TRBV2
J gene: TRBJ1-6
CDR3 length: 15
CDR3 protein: CASSERSGTGAPLHF

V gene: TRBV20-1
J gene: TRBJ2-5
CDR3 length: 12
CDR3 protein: CSGRVYQETQYF

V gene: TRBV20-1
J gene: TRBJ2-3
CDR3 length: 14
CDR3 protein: CSAMRGAGTDTQYF